The 28 T cell receptor beta chains below come from one sample, sequenced in a study of Tregs in tolerant kidney transplant recipients. Measured with immunoSEQ multiplex PCR; TCRdb has only the in-frame clones, and not every one. The table has about 94,000 clones, over 85% seen once. The sample was CD4+ T cells from blood, taken before the transplant. Receptors were obtained from a human donor who received a combined kidney and bone marrow transplant.

The chain is built from TRBV18 and TRBJ2-3; TRBD2 agrees at 7 bases. The CDR3 is 18 amino acids. CDR1 KGHSH and CDR2 LQKENI come from the germline V gene. The J segment lost 4 bases and the V segment lost 1 base, leaving 14 bases of the junction unmatched. The chain's CDR3 is CASSPLGGRAGSSDTQYF. The CDR3 DNA sequence: TGTGCCAGCTCACCACTGGGTGGGAGGGCCGGATCGTCAGATACGCAGTATTTT. The full variable domain, rest sourced from reference TRBV18 and TRBJ2-3, is NAGVMQNPRHLVRRRGQEARLRCSPMKGHSHVYWYRQLPEEGLKFMVYLQKENIIDESGMPKERFSAEFPKEGPSILRIQQVVRGDSAAYFCASSPLGGRAGSSDTQYFGPGTRLTVL.

The chain employs TRBV19 and TRBJ2-5; D might be TRBD2 (5 bases). V shed 7 bases and J shed 3 bases, with 18 bases lying between them. The CDR3 runs 15 residues. From germline, CDR1 is LNHDA and CDR2 SQIVND (reference sequence). The CDR3 sequence: CASTMGWEREETQYF. Written as DNA, the CDR3 is TGTGCCAGTACCATGGGGTGGGAGAGGGAAGAGACCCAGTACTTC.

This sequence joins TRBV29-1 and TRBJ2-2; 9 nucleotides align to TRBD1. V was clipped by 6 bases and J by 6 bases; unmatched bases: 5. CDR3 length: 13 amino acids. Germline V CDR1 and CDR2: SQVTM, ANQGSEA. The CDR3 nucleotides are TGCAGCGTCGACAGGGGGGCGGCCGGGGAGCTGTTTTTT. This sequence encodes CSVDRGAAGELFF.

Notes on this clone: Other DNA sequences of this sample code for an identical CDR3. The chain recombines TRBV11-2 with TRBJ1-6; unclear D gene. Germline-derived CDR1 and CDR2 are SGHAT and FQNNGV. V lost 3 bases to trimming and J lost 10 bases, with 7 bases between them. The CDR3 has 12 residues. The CDR3 coding sequence is TGTGCCAGCAGCTTCCTGAGCTCACCCCTCCACTTT. Protein sequence: CASSFLSSPLHF.

The sample holds one count of this clone. The genes are TRBV6-6 and TRBJ2-5, with TRBD1 as a possible D gene (6 bases). The DNA matches TRBJ2-7 better at its end, which makes the J call doubtful. This CDR3 comprises 14 residues. Germline CDR1 reads MNHNY; CDR2 reads SVGAGI (reference sequence). The CDR3 is CASSFTGLQYEQYF. The CDR3 DNA reads as TGTGCCAGCAGCTTCACAGGGCTCCAATACGAGCAGTACTTC.

This chain joins TRBV2 and TRBJ1-4; 8 bases align to TRBD1. V trimming: 6 bases; J trimming: 6 bases; junction bases outside the gene matches: 9. The CDR3 is made up of 15 amino acids. CDR1 and CDR2 from the germline V gene are SNHLY and FYNNEI. The CDR3 reads CASSRSQGAYEKLFF. The DNA of the CDR3 is TGTGCCAGCAGCCGATCCCAGGGGGCATATGAAAAACTGTTTTTT.

Remarks on this clone: Other DNA sequences in the sample encode the same CDR3. The V call is TRBV4-3, the J call TRBJ2-5; D might be TRBD1 (6 bases). Trimming shortened V by 0 bases and J by 3 bases, and 8 bases separated the two germline ends. Germline CDR1 reads LGHNA; CDR2 reads YSLEER. The CDR3 is 14 residues long. The DNA of the CDR3 is TGCGCCAGCAGCCAAGATACAGGGAAAGAGACCCAGTACTTC. Translated, it gives CASSQDTGKETQYF.

This clone was observed once. The J gene is TRBJ2-5, the V gene TRBV5-4; 8 bases are shared with TRBD1. Germline lookup yields CDR1 SGHNT and CDR2 YYREEE (reference sequence). V lost 0 bases, J lost 2 bases, and 3 bases stayed unmatched. The CDR3 contains 15 residues. CDR3 residues: CASSLGRTGQETQYF. The CDR3 DNA is TGTGCCAGCAGCTTGGGACGGACAGGGCAAGAGACCCAGTACTTC. Full variable domain (rest looked up from reference TRBV5-4 and TRBJ2-5): ETGVTQSPTHLIKTRGQQVTLRCSSQSGHNTVSWYQQALGQGPQFIFQYYREEENGRGNFPPRFSGLQFPNYSSELNVNALELDDSALYLCASSLGRTGQETQYFGPGTRLLVL.

V gene TRBV19 combines with J gene TRBJ2-1; tentatively, D is TRBD1 (6 bases). The germline V gene has CDR1 LNHDA and CDR2 SQIVND (reference sequence). The CDR3 is 13 residues long. Deletions cut 4 bases from V and 5 bases from J, with 9 bases between. The CDR3 sequence is CASSTDRDNEQFF. The CDR3, as DNA: TGTGCCAGTAGTACGGACAGAGACAATGAGCAGTTCTTC.

The V and J genes are TRBV21-1 and TRBJ2-3; TRBD1, the table's D call, lacks a check against the DNA. TRBV21-1 is noted as a pseudogene. CDR3 length: 18 amino acids. The CDR3 nucleotides read TGTGCCAGCAGCAAGAGGACAGGCCCCCCTAGGGCCACAGATACGCAGTATTTT. It encodes CASSKRTGPPRATDTQYF.

The chain recombines TRBV29-1 with TRBJ1-4; TRBD1 agrees at 11 bases. The length of the CDR3 is 13 residues. Looked up from germline, CDR1 is SQVTM and CDR2 is ANQGSEA. V shed 4 bases, J shed 7 bases, and the junction held 2 bases outside the gene matches. The DNA of the CDR3 is TGCAGCGTTGCAGGGACAGGGGGTGAAAAACTGTTTTTT. Translation: CSVAGTGGEKLFF.

The chain carries TRBV19 and TRBJ2-3, with 11 bases identical to TRBD2. The CDR3 consists of 12 residues. Per the germline V gene, CDR1 is LNHDA and CDR2 is SQIVND (reference sequence). Trimming removed 9 bases from V and 7 bases from J; junction bases left unmatched: 3. CDR3 nucleotides: TGTGCCAGCGCGACTAGCGGGAATACGCAGTATTTT. Translation: CASATSGNTQYF.

J is TRBJ1-1 and V is TRBV7-2; 8 bases align to TRBD1. Germline V gene lookup returns CDR1 SGHTA and CDR2 FQGNSA. This CDR3 contains 15 residues. Trimming at V came to 2 bases and at J to 3 bases, leaving 5 bases not matched to a gene. The CDR3 sequence: CASSLQGAGDTEAFF. DNA for the CDR3: TGTGCCAGCAGCTTACAGGGGGCAGGGGACACTGAAGCTTTCTTT. The full variable domain, with the rest looked up from reference TRBV7-2 and TRBJ1-1, is GAGVSQSPSNKVTEKGKDVELRCDPISGHTALYWYRQSLGQGLEFLIYFQGNSAPDKSGLPSDRFSAERTGGSVSTLTIQRTQQEDSAVYLCASSLQGAGDTEAFFGQGTRLTVV.

The V and J genes are TRBV5-1 and TRBJ1-5; 10 positions agree with TRBD1. CDR1 is SGHRS and CDR2 is YFSETQ in the germline V gene. The ends lost 4 bases at V and 9 bases at J; junction bases unmatched: 10. The CDR3 runs to 15 residues. The CDR3 bases are TGCGCCAGCAGCCCGGGGGACAGGGACAGGGGGCCCCAGCATTTT. Translated, it gives CASSPGDRDRGPQHF.

The chain couples TRBV30 to TRBJ2-3, with TRBD1 matching over 8 bases. The CDR3 covers 14 residues. Germline trimming cut 1 base from V and 2 bases from J; bases unmatched to any gene: 2. In germline, CDR1 is GTSNPN, CDR2 SVGIG (reference sequence). The CDR3 nucleotides are TGTGCCTGGAGTGAGGGACAGGTCACAGATACGCAGTATTTT. It encodes CAWSEGQVTDTQYF.

The V and J genes are TRBV11-3 and TRBJ1-2, with no clear D. The CDR3 runs 13 residues. Trimming cost V 0 bases and J 4 bases, with 6 bases left between them. Per germline, CDR1 SGHNT and CDR2 YENEEA. CDR3 protein: CASSLDRSYGYTF. The CDR3, as DNA: TGTGCCAGCAGCTTAGACAGGTCCTATGGCTACACCTTC. Full variable domain (missing parts from reference TRBV11-3 and TRBJ1-2): EAGVVQSPRYKIIEKKQPVAFWCNPISGHNTLYWYLQNLGQGPELLIRYENEEAVDDSQLPKDRFSAERLKGVDSTLKIQPAELGDSAVYLCASSLDRSYGYTFGSGTRLTVV.

The genes are TRBV11-2 and TRBJ2-7; 10 nucleotides line up with TRBD1. Germline V gene sequence: CDR1 SGHAT, CDR2 FQNNGV. V dropped 4 bases and J dropped 7; count of bases not matched to a gene: 10. This CDR3 contains 15 residues. CDR3 loop: CASSSIRQGAGEQYF. The CDR3 bases are TGTGCCAGCAGCTCTATCCGACAGGGGGCCGGGGAGCAGTACTTC.

The gene calls are TRBV10-1 and TRBJ2-3; 7 nucleotides align to TRBD2. The V segment lost 6 bases and the J segment 5 bases; nucleotides outside the gene matches: 20. CDR3 length: 18 amino acids. Germline CDR1 is WNHNN and CDR2 is SYGVQD (reference sequence). The CDR3 coding sequence is TGCGCCAGCAGCGACAATAGAACTAGCGCAGAAGTGGTAGATACGCAGTATTTT. Amino acid sequence: CASSDNRTSAEVVDTQYF.

The chain recombines TRBV9 with TRBJ2-3; 9 positions agree with TRBD2. CDR3 size: 15 residues. Germline V gene sequence: CDR1 SGDLS, CDR2 YYNGEE. Trimming at V came to 5 bases and at J to 4 bases, leaving 8 bases not matched to a gene. The CDR3 here is CASSRSGGAPDTQYF. The CDR3 nucleotides are TGTGCCAGCAGTCGTAGCGGGGGCGCACCAGATACGCAGTATTTT. Supplemented by reference TRBV9 and TRBJ2-3, the full variable domain reads DSGVTQTPKHLITATGQRVTLRCSPRSGDLSVYWYQQSLDQGLQFLIQYYNGEERAKGNILERFSAQQFPDLHSELNLSSLELGDSALYFCASSRSGGAPDTQYFGPGTRLTVL.

In its sample, this clone was seen once. This chain joins TRBV11-1 and TRBJ1-2; D possibly corresponds to TRBD1 (6 bases). V lost 1 base, J lost 6 bases, and 9 bases lay in between. This CDR3 contains 13 residues. Germline V lookup: CDR1 SGHAT, CDR2 FQDESV (reference sequence). Here the CDR3 reads CASSLVSGDGYTF. In nucleotides, the CDR3 is TGTGCCAGCAGCTTAGTTTCAGGGGATGGCTACACCTTC.

V gene TRBV7-9 combines with J gene TRBJ1-1; D not certain. This CDR3 region has 13 residues. The germline V gene encodes CDR1 SEHNR and CDR2 FQNEAQ (reference sequence). Trimming removed 6 bases at V and 5 bases at J, with 13 bases between. CDR3 sequence reads: CASSLGSGTEAFF. The CDR3 DNA reads TGTGCCAGCAGTCTAGGGTCGGGGACTGAAGCTTTCTTT.

CDR3 bases: TGTGCCACCAGGGGACAGAATTCCTACGAGCAGTACTTC. Amino acids: CATRGQNSYEQYF. V usage is TRBV15 and J usage is TRBJ2-5; 7 nucleotides align to TRBD1. The J call may not be correct, given that the DNA end is closer to TRBJ2-7. The CDR3 spans 13 residues. Germline V gives CDR1 LNHNV, CDR2 YYDKDF (reference sequence).

In its sample, this clone was seen once. CDR3 nucleotides: TGCGCCAGCAGCCAAGTAGGTCAGGTCAGCTACACCTTC. Encoded protein: CASSQVGQVSYTF. The chain has TRBV4-3 and TRBJ1-2; D is undetermined. CDR3 length: 13 amino acids. CDR1 is LGHNA and CDR2 is YSLEER in the germline V gene. With 1 base removed from V and 9 bases from J, the gap between germline ends came to 12 bases.

The gene calls are TRBV4-3 and TRBJ2-7; maybe TRBD2 (6 bases). V was clipped by 4 bases and J by 4 bases, with 17 bases between them. This CDR3 comprises 15 residues. The germline CDR1 and CDR2 sequences are LGHNA and YSLEER. The CDR3 bases are TGCGCCAGCAGCCGCAGGTGGGGCGGGGTTTACGAGCAGTACTTC. It codes for CASSRRWGGVYEQYF.

The sample holds one count of this clone. V gene TRBV28 combines with J gene TRBJ1-6; the D gene is possibly TRBD1 (5 bases). This CDR3 has 13 amino acids. The germline CDR1 and CDR2 sequences are MDHEN and SYDVKM. V lost 4 bases and J 9 bases, leaving 10 bases between the germline ends. The CDR3 reads CASSWGESSPLHF. The CDR3 DNA reads as TGTGCCAGCAGTTGGGGGGAGAGTTCACCCCTCCACTTT.

The chain uses TRBV9 and TRBJ2-6; D gene uncertain. This CDR3 is built from 16 residues. V was pared by 0 bases and J by 4 bases, with 11 bases between. From germline, CDR1 is SGDLS and CDR2 YYNGEE. The CDR3 is CASSVENSAGANVLTF. CDR3 nucleotide sequence: TGTGCCAGCAGCGTAGAGAACTCCGCGGGGGCCAACGTCCTGACTTTC. Full variable domain (outside the CDR3, taken from reference TRBV9 and TRBJ2-6): DSGVTQTPKHLITATGQRVTLRCSPRSGDLSVYWYQQSLDQGLQFLIQYYNGEERAKGNILERFSAQQFPDLHSELNLSSLELGDSALYFCASSVENSAGANVLTFGAGSRLTVL.

J is TRBJ1-2 and V is TRBV29-1; D is undetermined. This CDR3 spans 12 amino acids. Trimming pared 5 bases from V and 4 bases from J, leaving 11 bases between. Germline V gene lookup returns CDR1 SQVTM and CDR2 ANQGSEA. This CDR3 is CSVQEGGYGYTF. As DNA, the CDR3 is TGCAGCGTTCAGGAGGGAGGCTATGGCTACACCTTC.

The chain couples TRBV7-6 to TRBJ2-1; the D gene is possibly TRBD2 (6 bases). The germline V gene has CDR1 SGHVS and CDR2 FNYEAQ. This CDR3 has 16 amino acids. Trimming removed 6 bases at V and 0 bases at J, with 15 bases between. CDR3 loop: CASRKRTGSSYNEQFF. The CDR3 DNA reads TGTGCCAGCAGAAAACGGACCGGGAGCTCCTACAATGAGCAGTTCTTC.